This T cell receptor beta chain came from a study of blood T cell repertoires in COVID-19. Background on the study: Sites in the United States, Italy and Spain provided acute and convalescent COVID-19 samples. T cells, B-cell-depleted T cells, or PBMCs provided the cDNA or gDNA that served as material.

The CDR3 spans 11 residues. The V and J ends lost 10 bases and 3 bases respectively, with 7 bases between them. TCRdb keeps only in-frame clones here, not all; method: immunoSEQ multiplex PCR. The sample carries roughly 300,000 clones, around 85% recorded once. The genes are TRBV12-3 or TRBV12-4 and TRBJ2-1, with D possibly matching TRBD1 (5 bases). The sequenced material came from peripheral blood. The source is a human donor in a cohort sampled during active COVID-19. The CDR3 loop is CANGHYNEQFF. DNA for the CDR3: TGTGCCAACGGACACTACAATGAGCAGTTCTTC.